These 27 T cell receptor beta chains came from one sample sequenced in a study of T-cell reconstitution after alpha-beta-depleted transplantation in children. A library of TCRbeta sequences, prepared with unique molecular identifiers, was generated. TCRdb re-called the PCR reads with MiXCR, one entry per CDR3 protein. The table includes hundreds of thousands of distinct CDR3 sequences, approximately 10% detected once. The input for sequencing was PBMCs, taken before TCRalphabeta/CD19-depleted stem cell transplant. Receptors originate from a child aged 2-9 years with inherited bone marrow failure, due to receive a stem cell transplant.

This clonotype was counted many times. The rearrangement uses TRBV4-3 and TRBJ2-3; D ambiguous. Trimming cost V 0 bases and J 2 bases, with 9 bases left between them. This CDR3 region has 15 residues. Germline V gene data show CDR1 as LGHNA and CDR2 as YSLEER. The CDR3 DNA is TGCGCCAGCAGCCAAGACGGGCGGTTCACAGATACGCAGTATTTT. This translates into CASSQDGRFTDTQYF.

This clonotype was seen many times. The chain is built from TRBV29-1 and TRBJ2-1, with a tentative D call TRBD2 (6 bases). Looked up from germline, CDR1 is SQVTM and CDR2 is ANQGSEA. V was shortened by 4 bases and J by 13 bases, with 11 bases between the two germline ends. This CDR3 is 10 amino acids long. Here the CDR3 DNA reads TGCAGCGTTGGGGAGGACGAACAGTTCTTC. It translates to CSVGEDEQFF.

Many counts were recorded for this clonotype. The V call is TRBV3-1, the J call TRBJ1-1; unclear D gene. Germline V CDR1 and CDR2: LGHDT, YNNKEL (reference sequence). This CDR3 has 14 residues. Trimming removed 1 base from V and 0 bases from J, with 6 bases in between. CDR3 region: CASSQGTLNTEAFF. CDR3 DNA sequence: TGTGCCAGCAGCCAAGGTACATTGAACACTGAAGCTTTCTTT.

The rearrangement links TRBV11-2 to TRBJ2-2, with 8 bases fitting TRBD2. Trimming took 4 bases from V and 4 from J; bases not matched to a gene: 17. The germline gives CDR1 SGHAT, CDR2 FQNNGV. The CDR3 has 19 amino acids. CDR3 coding DNA: TGTGCCAGCAGCTCAAACTCCCACCCGGGACTAGGGGTCACCGGGGAGCTGTTTTTT. It codes for CASSSNSHPGLGVTGELFF. The whole variable domain, filled in from reference TRBV11-2 and TRBJ2-2, reads EAGVAQSPRYKIIEKRQSVAFWCNPISGHATLYWYQQILGQGPKLLIQFQNNGVVDDSQLPKDRFSAERLKGVDSTLKIQPAKLEDSAVYLCASSSNSHPGLGVTGELFFGEGSRLTVL.

This clonotype was seen a few times. V is TRBV4-3 and J is TRBJ2-2, with D perhaps matching TRBD1 or TRBD2 (5 bases each). CDR1 is LGHNA, CDR2 YSLEER, per germline. This CDR3 is built from 15 residues. The germline V and J ends were trimmed by 3 bases and 6 bases, with 14 bases remaining between them. The CDR3 spells CASSQRVGDAGELFF. CDR3 in DNA: TGCGCCAGCAGCCAGAGGGTCGGGGACGCCGGGGAGCTGTTTTTT.

Ten or more counts support this clonotype. This chain links TRBV5-1 with TRBJ2-1; no clear D gene. Germline V CDR1 and CDR2: SGHRS, YFSETQ. This CDR3 has 15 amino acids. Trimming removed 0 bases at V and 2 bases at J, with 9 bases between. CDR3 sequence (DNA): TGCGCCAGCAGCTTGGTAGGTAACACCTACAATGAGCAGTTCTTC. Translation: CASSLVGNTYNEQFF.

This clonotype was counted ten times or more. V gene TRBV7-8 combines with J gene TRBJ2-3; a weak D match, TRBD1 (5 bases). CDR1 and CDR2 from the germline V gene are SGHVS and FQNEAQ. This CDR3 contains 12 residues. V shed 0 bases and J shed 10 bases, with 8 bases lying between them. CDR3 nucleotides: TGTGCCAGCAGCTTAGCGGGGCCTTCGCAGTATTTT. It yields the protein CASSLAGPSQYF.

Ten or more counts support this clonotype. The J gene is TRBJ1-1, the V gene TRBV7-2; D perhaps matches TRBD1 (5 bases). Germline V gene data show CDR1 as SGHTA and CDR2 as FQGNSA. The CDR3 consists of 14 residues. Trimming removed 2 bases from V and 2 bases from J, with 9 bases in between. The CDR3 region is CASSLRGINTEAFF. The DNA of the CDR3 is TGTGCCAGCAGCTTAAGGGGCATAAACACTGAAGCTTTCTTT.

This rearrangement joins TRBV5-1 to TRBJ2-7, with D possibly being TRBD1 (5 bases). CDR3 length: 12 residues. CDR1 and CDR2 from the germline V gene are SGHRS and YFSETQ. V lost 0 bases, J lost 5 bases, and 6 bases lay in between. CDR3 sequence: CASSLDRNEQYF. The CDR3 nucleotides are TGCGCCAGCAGCTTGGACAGGAACGAGCAGTACTTC.

This clonotype was seen a few times. This chain uses TRBV5-1 with TRBJ2-2; D possibly uses TRBD1 or TRBD2 (5 bases each). V was clipped by 2 bases and J by 4 bases, with 15 bases between them. The CDR3 sequence is 16 residues long. Germline assignment: CDR1 SGHRS and CDR2 YFSETQ. As DNA, the CDR3 is TGCGCCAGCAGCTTCGGTAACCGGGACCCCACCGGGGAGCTGTTTTTT. This codes for CASSFGNRDPTGELFF.

A few counts support this clonotype. This chain joins TRBV18 and TRBJ1-2; the D gene is possibly TRBD1 (6 bases). V dropped 6 bases and J dropped 0 bases, with 11 bases sitting between them. Germline-derived CDR1 and CDR2 are KGHSH and LQKENI. The CDR3 is 14 residues long. CDR3 in amino acids: CASSDSGTNYGYTF. The CDR3 DNA reads TGTGCCAGCTCGGACAGTGGAACTAACTATGGCTACACCTTC.

This clonotype was counted at least ten times. The chain carries TRBV29-1 and TRBJ2-2, with D maybe TRBD2 (6 bases). The CDR3 is 14 residues long. From germline, CDR1 is SQVTM and CDR2 ANQGSEA. V dropped 7 bases and J dropped 5 bases, with 17 bases sitting between them. CDR3 residues: CSAGGGGGTGELFF. CDR3 nucleotide sequence: TGCAGCGCCGGGGGAGGAGGAGGGACCGGGGAGCTGTTTTTT.

Many counts were recorded for this clonotype. This chain links TRBV29-1 with TRBJ1-2; perhaps TRBD1 as D (6 bases). The V end was cut by 7 bases, the J end by 4 bases, with 19 bases between. The CDR3 sequence is 14 residues long. Germline V gene lookup returns CDR1 SQVTM and CDR2 ANQGSEA. The CDR3 DNA reads as TGCAGCGCGTTCGTTTTTGACAGGACCTATGGCTACACCTTC. It yields the protein CSAFVFDRTYGYTF. Full variable domain (outside the CDR3, taken from reference TRBV29-1 and TRBJ1-2): SAVISQKPSRDICQRGTSLTIQCQVDSQVTMMFWYRQQPGQSLTLIATANQGSEATYESGFVIDKFPISRPNLTFSTLTVSNMSPEDSSIYLCSAFVFDRTYGYTFGSGTRLTVV.

As regards this clonotype: One base away lies a much larger clone, so this may be a sequencing read error. V and J are TRBV29-1 and TRBJ1-2; TRBD1 might be the D (6 bases). The germline V gene has CDR1 SQVTM and CDR2 ANQGSEA. The CDR3 runs to 13 residues. Trimming cost V 6 bases and J 4 bases, with 15 bases left between them. The CDR3 region has the DNA TGCAGCGTAGCTACGGACAGAAGCTATGGCTACACCTTC. Translated, it gives CSVATDRSYGYTF.

This clonotype was detected ten times or more. The J gene is TRBJ2-1, the V gene TRBV12-3 or TRBV12-4; 11 bases are shared with TRBD2. This CDR3 spans 17 amino acids. The V segment lost 5 bases and the J segment 4 bases; nucleotides outside the gene matches: 10. CDR3 nucleotide sequence: TGTGCCAGCAGTGGCGCAAGGGGACTAGCGGAATACAATGAGCAGTTCTTC. Translating it yields CASSGARGLAEYNEQFF.

This chain joins TRBV4-1 and TRBJ2-3, with TRBD2 matching 15 bases. The germline V gene has CDR1 MGHRA and CDR2 YSYEKL. J gave up 4 bases and V 4 bases, and 21 bases lay outside the gene matches. The length of the CDR3 is 22 residues. CDR3 nucleotides: TGCGCCAGCAGCCGCGCCAAGGGGTCTGGGGGACTAGCGGGAGGCCCCCCAGATACGCAGTATTTT. Its translation: CASSRAKGSGGLAGGPPDTQYF.

This clonotype has a count of ten or more. The chain joins TRBV29-1 to TRBJ2-1; D tentatively reads TRBD1 or TRBD2 (7 bases each). Germline V lookup: CDR1 SQVTM, CDR2 ANQGSEA. The CDR3 length is 16 residues. V dropped 5 bases and J dropped 2 bases, with 19 bases sitting between them. CDR3 coding DNA: TGCAGCGTTCCCAGGGGGGGACTCCAGACCTACAATGAGCAGTTCTTC. Protein sequence: CSVPRGGLQTYNEQFF.

This clonotype has at least ten counts. CDR3 nucleotides: TGTGCCAGCAGCCCTGATTGGGGCAATCAGCCCCAGCATTTT. Encoded protein: CASSPDWGNQPQHF. This chain joins TRBV6-5 and TRBJ1-5; D is ambiguous. CDR1 and CDR2 from the germline V gene are MNHEY and SVGAGI. V gave up 6 bases and J gave up 2 bases, with 11 bases separating them. The CDR3 loop spans 14 amino acids.

This clonotype came up many times. CDR3 coding DNA: TGCAGTGCCCGAACCGGGACTAGCGGTTGGTCAGATACGCAGTATTTT. Its protein is CSARTGTSGWSDTQYF. V is TRBV20-1 and J is TRBJ2-3, with 11 bases matching TRBD2. Germline values: CDR1 DFQATT, CDR2 SNEGSKA (reference sequence). V gave up 6 bases and J gave up 4 bases; unmatched junction bases: 12. The CDR3 has 16 amino acids.

This clonotype has a count of ten or more. This chain joins TRBV27 and TRBJ2-7; D is undetermined. V lost 2 bases and J 2 bases, leaving 10 bases between the germline ends. Germline lookup yields CDR1 MNHEY and CDR2 SMNVEV (reference sequence). The CDR3 is made up of 14 amino acids. CDR3 sequence: CASSLHPRPYEQYF. The CDR3 region has the DNA TGTGCCAGCAGTTTACATCCGAGGCCCTACGAGCAGTACTTC.

This clonotype was seen repeatedly, ten times or more. This chain uses TRBV27 with TRBJ2-2; 8 bases agree with TRBD2. The CDR3 extends over 15 amino acids. The germline gives CDR1 MNHEY, CDR2 SMNVEV (reference sequence). V was pared by 5 bases and J by 2 bases, with 4 bases of the junction left unmatched. The CDR3 spells CASSRAGVNTGELFF. The CDR3 region has the DNA TGTGCCAGCAGTAGAGCGGGAGTTAACACCGGGGAGCTGTTTTTT.

About this clonotype: This may stem from a read error, because a much larger clone lies one nucleotide away. This chain uses TRBV19 with TRBJ2-3; the D gene is possibly TRBD2 (5 bases). Germline-derived CDR1 and CDR2 are LNHDA and SQIVND (reference sequence). V gave up 4 bases and J gave up 6 bases, with 17 bases separating them. The CDR3 runs to 15 residues. Here the CDR3 DNA reads TGTGCCAGTAGTACCACAGCGGCCCTATGGGATACGCAGTATTTT. Protein sequence: CASSTTAALWDTQYF.

This clonotype was recorded at least ten times. The chain links TRBV24-1 to TRBJ2-1, with 9 bases matching TRBD2. CDR1 KGHDR and CDR2 SFDVKD come from the germline V gene. The V segment lost 0 bases and the J segment 5 bases; nucleotides outside the gene matches: 7. The CDR3 sequence is 17 residues long. The CDR3 DNA reads TGTGCCACCAGTGATTTGTCACTAGCGGGCGTAAACAATGAGCAGTTCTTC. Its protein product is CATSDLSLAGVNNEQFF.

There are many counts of this clonotype. J is TRBJ2-7 and V is TRBV28; D is unclear. CDR3 size: 13 residues. The V gene lost 8 bases and the J gene lost 0 bases, with 11 bases spanning the gap. Per germline, CDR1 MDHEN and CDR2 SYDVKM. CDR3 sequence (DNA): TGTGCCAGCGGACGAGCTCACTCCTACGAGCAGTACTTC. Amino acid sequence: CASGRAHSYEQYF.

This clonotype was observed a few times. V is TRBV20-1 and J is TRBJ2-7; D is perhaps TRBD1 or TRBD2 (5 bases each). The germline V and J ends were trimmed by 3 bases and 3 bases, with 21 bases remaining between them. Per germline, CDR1 DFQATT and CDR2 SNEGSKA (reference sequence). The CDR3 covers 16 residues. CDR3 sequence reads: CSASRGVGHLDYEQYF. DNA for the CDR3: TGCAGTGCTAGTCGAGGGGTAGGACACCTAGACTACGAGCAGTACTTC.

The chain joins TRBV4-3 to TRBJ2-1, with D perhaps given as TRBD1 or TRBD2 (5 bases each). The CDR3 is made up of 16 amino acids. Germline CDR1 and CDR2: LGHNA and YSLEER. Trimming removed 1 base at V and 4 bases at J, with 14 bases between. The CDR3 nucleotides are TGCGCCAGCAGCCAAGGGAGCGAGGGGATATACAATGAGCAGTTCTTC. Protein: CASSQGSEGIYNEQFF.

This clonotype came up many times. V gene TRBV6-1 combines with J gene TRBJ1-5; weak D call: TRBD1 (6 bases). Trimming cost V 3 bases and J 0 bases, with 12 bases left between them. In germline, CDR1 is MNHNS, CDR2 SASEGT. The CDR3 length is 16 residues. The CDR3 bases are TGTGCCAGCAGTGACCCAGGGGTTTATAGCAATCAGCCCCAGCATTTT. As protein: CASSDPGVYSNQPQHF.